This passage covers 26 T cell receptor beta chains from one sample sequenced in a study of cytomegalovirus exposure and HLA in healthy donors (dated by TCRdb to about 2017). The library was built by means of the immunoSEQ multiplex PCR assay. A mixture of 60 forward primers for TCR Vbeta segments and 13 reverse primers for TCR Jbeta segments was used in the multiplex PCR. The table was pulled from immuneACCESS by TCRdb, which kept in-frame rearrangements only. Such tables lose some clones; where checked, under half of the loss comes from unresolved V genes, and the rest has no known cause. The sample table contains approximately 220,000 clones; only one count was recorded for roughly 84% of them. The biggest ten clones account for about 1.4% of the sample. Sample: PBMCs. The receptors stem from a girl aged 5 to 17 in good health and CMV-seronegative.

V is TRBV5-8 and J is TRBJ2-7; maybe TRBD1 (6 bases). Trimming removed 4 bases from V and 3 bases from J, with 20 bases in between. The germline V gene encodes CDR1 SGHTS and CDR2 YDEGEE. The CDR3 has 16 amino acids. CDR3 loop: CASSRVPGEFGYEQYF. The CDR3 DNA is TGTGCCAGCAGCCGGGTCCCAGGGGAGTTTGGCTACGAGCAGTACTTC.

The J gene is TRBJ2-1, the V gene TRBV5-4; tentative D call: TRBD2 (6 bases). Germline CDR1 SGHNT, CDR2 YYREEE (reference sequence). CDR3 length equals 12 residues. The V and J ends lost 0 bases and 9 bases respectively, with 7 bases between them. CDR3 bases: TGTGCCAGCAGCTTGGCTAGCGTTGAGCAGTTCTTC. Amino acids: CASSLASVEQFF.

The chain links TRBV18 to TRBJ1-2, with 9 nucleotides matching TRBD1. V dropped 0 bases and J dropped 4; count of bases not matched to a gene: 3. Germline-derived CDR1 and CDR2 are KGHSH and LQKENI. This CDR3 contains 15 residues. The CDR3, as DNA: TGTGCCAGCTCACCACCGGGACAGGGAAGCTATGGCTACACCTTC. The encoded protein is CASSPPGQGSYGYTF. The full variable domain, rest sourced from reference TRBV18 and TRBJ1-2, is NAGVMQNPRHLVRRRGQEARLRCSPMKGHSHVYWYRQLPEEGLKFMVYLQKENIIDESGMPKERFSAEFPKEGPSILRIQQVVRGDSAAYFCASSPPGQGSYGYTFGSGTRLTVV.

This clone was observed once. The chain recombines TRBV4-1 with TRBJ2-5; 10 bases match TRBD2. Per germline, CDR1 MGHRA and CDR2 YSYEKL. Trimming cost V 4 bases and J 1 base; bases outside gene matches: 6. The CDR3 runs to 16 residues. This chain's CDR3 is CASSPAGTSVQETQYF. In DNA, the CDR3 is TGCGCCAGCAGCCCGGCTGGGACTAGCGTCCAAGAGACCCAGTACTTC.

The chain recombines TRBV7-8 with TRBJ1-5; no definite D call. CDR3 length: 13 amino acids. V was cut by 7 bases and J by 5 bases, with 12 bases left in between. CDR1 is SGHVS and CDR2 is FQNEAQ in the germline V gene. This CDR3 is CASTQVGDQPQHF. CDR3 bases: TGTGCCAGCACCCAGGTGGGAGATCAGCCCCAGCATTTT.

This chain links TRBV6-5 with TRBJ2-7; 13 nucleotides line up with TRBD2. The CDR3 is made up of 16 amino acids. The germline CDR1 and CDR2 sequences are MNHEY and SVGAGI. V shed 4 bases and J 7 bases; nucleotides not matched to a gene: 10. The chain's CDR3 is CASSSVTSGRAREQYF. The CDR3 DNA is TGTGCCAGCAGTTCTGTAACTAGCGGGAGGGCCAGGGAGCAGTACTTC.

The chain links TRBV28 to TRBJ1-2, with 8 bases lining up with TRBD1. The V and J ends lost 6 bases and 2 bases, in that order; junction bases with no gene match: 5. The CDR3 has 14 residues. Germline V gene sequence: CDR1 MDHEN, CDR2 SYDVKM. The CDR3, as DNA: TGTGCCAGCAGGACAGGGGCTGGGAACTATGGCTACACCTTC. This translates into CASRTGAGNYGYTF.

This chain uses TRBV30 with TRBJ2-7; D is perhaps TRBD2 (6 bases). V lost 0 bases, J lost 2 bases, and 11 bases lay in between. CDR1 is GTSNPN and CDR2 is SVGIG in the germline V gene (reference sequence). The CDR3 runs to 14 residues. This chain's CDR3 is CAWSVLTGAYEQYF. CDR3 nucleotides: TGTGCCTGGAGTGTACTGACGGGGGCCTACGAGCAGTACTTC.

This clone was observed a single time. The J gene is TRBJ2-7, the V gene TRBV6-4, with D tentatively TRBD1 (5 bases). The CDR3 is made up of 12 amino acids. Trimming left V 10 bases short and J 5 bases short, with 15 bases between. Germline V CDR1 and CDR2: MRHNA, SNTAGT. Here the CDR3 DNA reads TGTGCCATCCCCGAATGGGGCGACGAGCAGTACTTC. This translates into CAIPEWGDEQYF.

This chain connects TRBV7-8 to TRBJ1-2; D remains ambiguous. V lost 3 bases and J 3 bases, leaving 8 bases between the germline ends. Germline CDR1 SGHVS, CDR2 FQNEAQ. CDR3 length: 13 residues. The DNA for the CDR3 is TGTGCCAGCAGCTTCGGGGTATACTATGGCTACACCTTC. The encoded protein is CASSFGVYYGYTF.

The CDR3 region is CASSFLAGGLNEQFF. In DNA form, the CDR3 reads TGTGCCAGCAGTTTCCTAGCGGGAGGGCTTAATGAGCAGTTCTTC. V gene TRBV28 combines with J gene TRBJ2-1, with TRBD2 matching over 12 bases. Germline CDR1 and CDR2: MDHEN and SYDVKM. J lost 7 bases, V lost 3 bases, and 4 bases had no gene match. The CDR3 runs 15 residues.

This clone turned up a few times. The chain is built from TRBV25-1 and TRBJ2-7; 9 bases line up with TRBD1. The CDR3 runs to 14 residues. With 4 bases clipped from V and 3 bases from J, the junction kept 4 bases outside the gene matches. CDR1 and CDR2 from the germline V gene are MGHDK and SYGVNS. The CDR3 protein is CASSVEGQGYEQYF. In DNA, the CDR3 is TGTGCCAGCAGTGTTGAGGGACAGGGCTACGAGCAGTACTTC.

For this clone: The same CDR3 also results from other DNA sequences found in this sample. The chain couples TRBV18 to TRBJ2-5; TRBD1 agrees at 7 bases. The CDR3 totals 13 residues. The trim removed 6 bases at V and 2 bases at J, leaving 3 bases unmatched. Germline-derived CDR1 and CDR2 are KGHSH and LQKENI. In DNA, the CDR3 is TGTGCCAGCTCCCCGGGACAGCAAGAGACCCAGTACTTC. Translation: CASSPGQQETQYF.

The chain links TRBV7-2 to TRBJ1-6, with 9 bases fitting TRBD1. The V gene's germline CDR1 is SGHTA and CDR2 FQGNSA. This CDR3 spans 15 amino acids. The junction had 10 bases not matched to a gene; V was cut back by 8 bases and J by 8 bases. CDR3 region: CASWSPGQGYSPLHF. The CDR3 DNA reads TGTGCCAGCTGGTCCCCCGGACAGGGGTATTCACCCCTCCACTTT.

This clone was seen just once. The CDR3 bases are TGTGCCAGCAGCTTGGACAGGGGGCGAGCCAAAAACATTCAGTACTTC. Protein: CASSLDRGRAKNIQYF. The chain joins TRBV5-4 to TRBJ2-4; 9 positions agree with TRBD1. V was clipped by 0 bases and J by 0 bases; unmatched bases: 1. CDR1 is SGHNT and CDR2 is YYREEE in the germline V gene (reference sequence). CDR3 length: 16 amino acids. Supplemented by reference TRBV5-4 and TRBJ2-4, the full variable domain reads ETGVTQSPTHLIKTRGQQVTLRCSSQSGHNTVSWYQQALGQGPQFIFQYYREEENGRGNFPPRFSGLQFPNYSSELNVNALELDDSALYLCASSLDRGRAKNIQYFGAGTRLSVL.

The chain is built from TRBV28 and TRBJ1-1; tentatively, D is TRBD1 (6 bases). Trimming stripped 6 bases from V and 0 bases from J, with 20 bases between. Germline values: CDR1 MDHEN, CDR2 SYDVKM. This CDR3 has 17 amino acids. This CDR3 is CASSSPGQTRMNTEAFF. As DNA, the CDR3 is TGTGCCAGCAGCTCCCCCGGACAGACGAGGATGAACACTGAAGCTTTCTTT.

The chain combines TRBV4-2 with TRBJ2-3, with 9 bases fitting TRBD2. CDR1 and CDR2 from the germline V gene are LGHNA and YNFKEQ. J was trimmed by 0 bases and V by 2 bases; bases with no gene match: 6. This CDR3 comprises 17 residues. The CDR3 reads CASSQFLAGLSTDTQYF. CDR3 sequence (DNA): TGTGCCAGCAGCCAATTTCTAGCGGGACTCAGCACAGATACGCAGTATTTT.

The rearrangement joins TRBV28 to TRBJ1-4; a weak D match, TRBD1 (5 bases). V lost 3 bases and J 0 bases, leaving 8 bases between the germline ends. Germline-derived CDR1 and CDR2 are MDHEN and SYDVKM. The CDR3 is 15 amino acids. The DNA of the CDR3 is TGTGCCAGCAGTTTGACAGATGCAACTAATGAAAAACTGTTTTTT. It specifies CASSLTDATNEKLFF.

V usage is TRBV19 and J usage is TRBJ1-1, with D unclear. Germline V lookup: CDR1 LNHDA, CDR2 SQIVND (reference sequence). V lost 7 bases and J lost 2, with 11 bases in between. This CDR3 is built from 13 residues. The CDR3: CASKSLANTEAFF. CDR3 coding DNA: TGTGCCAGTAAATCGTTGGCCAACACTGAAGCTTTCTTT.

This chain links TRBV29-1 with TRBJ2-7; possibly TRBD1 for D (6 bases). V gave up 4 bases and J gave up 2 bases, with 15 bases separating them. The germline gives CDR1 SQVTM, CDR2 ANQGSEA. This CDR3 is built from 14 residues. The CDR3 nucleotides read TGCAGCGTTGCCCGGGACATTCTACCCTACGAGCAGTACTTC. Translating gives CSVARDILPYEQYF.

The genes are TRBV9 and TRBJ2-6; maybe TRBD2 (5 bases). V shed 2 bases and J shed 0 bases, with 21 bases lying between them. Germline V gene sequence: CDR1 SGDLS, CDR2 YYNGEE. This CDR3 region has 20 residues. The CDR3 DNA is TGTGCCAGCAGCGTCAGTTCTGGGCGGACTTTAAGCTCTGGGGCCAACGTCCTGACTTTC. Translating it yields CASSVSSGRTLSSGANVLTF.

The chain uses TRBV18 and TRBJ1-1; TRBD1 is a possible D gene (5 bases). In germline, CDR1 is KGHSH, CDR2 LQKENI. This CDR3 region has 14 residues. V lost 3 bases and J 1 base, leaving 9 bases between the germline ends. CDR3 region: CASSPVDTNTEAFF. The CDR3 DNA reads TGTGCCAGCTCACCCGTGGACACGAACACTGAAGCTTTCTTT. The entire variable domain, with the rest obtained from reference TRBV18 and TRBJ1-1, is as follows: NAGVMQNPRHLVRRRGQEARLRCSPMKGHSHVYWYRQLPEEGLKFMVYLQKENIIDESGMPKERFSAEFPKEGPSILRIQQVVRGDSAAYFCASSPVDTNTEAFFGQGTRLTVV.

The chain has TRBV19 and TRBJ2-5; 11 nucleotides match TRBD1. Germline CDR1 reads LNHDA; CDR2 reads SQIVND (reference sequence). The ends lost 3 bases at V and 6 bases at J; junction bases unmatched: 6. This CDR3 is 15 amino acids long. The CDR3 nucleotides read TGTGCCAGTAGTATCCCGGGACAGGGGGTTCAGACCCAGTACTTC. This codes for CASSIPGQGVQTQYF.

This clone was found once. This chain connects TRBV5-6 to TRBJ2-3, with 9 nucleotides matching TRBD1. Germline V gene sequence: CDR1 SGHDT, CDR2 YYEEEE. The CDR3 has 15 amino acids. After removal of 4 bases from V and 5 bases from J, the junction contained 8 bases not matched to a gene. Here the CDR3 DNA reads TGTGCCAGCAGCCGTGGACAGGGGCTGCTAGATACGCAGTATTTT. Encoded protein: CASSRGQGLLDTQYF.

The V call is TRBV7-3, the J call TRBJ2-1; D uncertain. Trimming shortened V by 1 base and J by 3 bases, and 16 bases separated the two germline ends. CDR1 and CDR2 (germline): SGHTA, FQGTGA. The CDR3 is made up of 17 amino acids. The chain's CDR3 is CASSLKPPGRGYNEQFF. CDR3 sequence (DNA): TGTGCCAGCAGCTTAAAACCCCCGGGTCGTGGCTACAATGAGCAGTTCTTC. Looking up the rest from reference TRBV7-3 and TRBJ2-1 gives the full variable domain: GAGVSQTPSNKVTEKGKYVELRCDPISGHTALYWYRQSLGQGPEFLIYFQGTGAADDSGLPNDRFFAVRPEGSVSTLKIQRTERGDSAVYLCASSLKPPGRGYNEQFFGPGTRLTVL.

V gene TRBV12-5 combines with J gene TRBJ2-2, with TRBD2 identical over 11 bases. The J segment lost 7 bases and the V segment lost 3 bases, leaving 10 bases of the junction unmatched. Per the germline V gene, CDR1 is LGHNT and CDR2 is FRNRAP. The CDR3 totals 17 residues. The chain's CDR3 is CASGFLLAGEVSGELFF. CDR3 bases: TGTGCTAGTGGTTTCCTACTAGCGGGAGAAGTAAGCGGGGAGCTGTTTTTT.